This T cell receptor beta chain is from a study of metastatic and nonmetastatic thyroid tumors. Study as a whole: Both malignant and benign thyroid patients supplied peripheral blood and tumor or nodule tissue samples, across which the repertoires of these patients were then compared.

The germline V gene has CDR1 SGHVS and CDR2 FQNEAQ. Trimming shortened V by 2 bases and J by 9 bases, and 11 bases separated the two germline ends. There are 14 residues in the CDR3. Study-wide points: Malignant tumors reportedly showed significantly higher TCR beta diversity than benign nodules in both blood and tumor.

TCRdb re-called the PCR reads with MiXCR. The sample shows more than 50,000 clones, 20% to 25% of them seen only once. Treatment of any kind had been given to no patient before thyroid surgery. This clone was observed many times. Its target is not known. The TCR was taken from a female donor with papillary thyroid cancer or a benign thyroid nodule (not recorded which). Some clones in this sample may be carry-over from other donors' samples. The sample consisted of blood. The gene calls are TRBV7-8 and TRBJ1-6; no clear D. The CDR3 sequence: CASSLLWPGSPLHF. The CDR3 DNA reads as TGTGCCAGCAGCTTACTATGGCCGGGTTCACCCCTCCACTTT.